The 22 T cell receptor beta chains given below trace back to one sample, sequenced in a study of blood T cell repertoires in COVID-19 (dated by TCRdb to the early 2020s). To prepare the library, the immunoSEQ multiplex PCR assay was applied. This immuneACCESS table, as held by TCRdb, lists in-frame sequences with V and J called but not all clones. Of the missing ones, under half trace to an unresolved V gene in checked studies; the others have no known cause. The table for this sample lists over 85,000 clones; approximately 88% of them were counted only once. Roughly 4% of the sample rests with the top ten. Source material: peripheral blood. These receptors were obtained from a human donor in a cohort sampled during active COVID-19.

This chain connects TRBV18 to TRBJ2-3, with D tentatively TRBD1 (6 bases). The CDR3 runs to 14 residues. Germline lookup yields CDR1 KGHSH and CDR2 LQKENI. V was trimmed by 2 bases and J by 4 bases, leaving 10 bases between them. As DNA, the CDR3 is TGTGCCAGCTCACCAAGGGGGATTTCAGATACGCAGTATTTT. It specifies CASSPRGISDTQYF.

The chain is built from TRBV6-5 and TRBJ2-1, with TRBD1 matching over 7 bases. Germline trimming cut 4 bases from V and 7 bases from J; bases unmatched to any gene: 10. Germline V CDR1 and CDR2: MNHEY, SVGAGI. There are 15 residues in the CDR3. As DNA, the CDR3 is TGTGCCAGCAGTTTCCGACAGGGTAGGGCGAATGAGCAGTTCTTC. This encodes CASSFRQGRANEQFF.

The V gene is TRBV6-5, the J gene TRBJ1-1; D might be TRBD1 (6 bases). The CDR3 contains 14 residues. Trimming pared 2 bases from V and 4 bases from J, leaving 11 bases between. Germline loops: CDR1 MNHEY, CDR2 SVGAGI. The CDR3 region is CASSYLGATTEAFF. DNA for the CDR3: TGTGCCAGCAGTTACCTGGGGGCAACCACTGAAGCTTTCTTT.

The V call is TRBV25-1, the J call TRBJ1-3, with 7 bases lining up with TRBD1. Per the germline V gene, CDR1 is MGHDK and CDR2 is SYGVNS. V trimming: 3 bases; J trimming: 0 bases; junction bases outside the gene matches: 5. The CDR3 contains 16 residues. CDR3 residues: CASSDLAGGSGNTIYF. CDR3 DNA sequence: TGTGCCAGCAGTGACCTGGCAGGGGGCTCTGGAAACACCATATATTTT.

The CDR3 nucleotides are TGTGCCAGCAGTTCGGACACCAAAGAGACCCAGTACTTC. Its translation is CASSSDTKETQYF. The chain employs TRBV2 and TRBJ2-5; maybe TRBD1 (5 bases). Germline V gives CDR1 SNHLY, CDR2 FYNNEI. The CDR3 runs 13 residues. The ends were cut back, 5 bases at V and 3 bases at J, with 10 bases in the middle.

V and J are TRBV2 and TRBJ1-4; D might be TRBD1 (6 bases). Trimming stripped 6 bases from V and 8 bases from J, with 16 bases between. The CDR3 is 14 residues long. CDR1 SNHLY and CDR2 FYNNEI come from the germline V gene. CDR3 sequence: CASRGGQWREKLFF. DNA of the CDR3: TGTGCCAGCAGGGGCGGACAGTGGAGGGAAAAACTGTTTTTT.

This clone was recorded a few times. The chain carries TRBV2 and TRBJ1-5; D uncertain. V was cut by 4 bases and J by 2 bases, with 9 bases left in between. This CDR3 contains 14 residues. Germline CDR1 SNHLY, CDR2 FYNNEI. In DNA, the CDR3 is TGTGCCAGCAGTGTCGAACGCGGCAATCAGCCCCAGCATTTT. Amino acid sequence: CASSVERGNQPQHF.

The rearrangement links TRBV23-1 to TRBJ1-5; D is ambiguous. TRBV23-1 is an open reading frame, and its role is uncertain. There are 14 residues in the CDR3. Trimming stripped 7 bases from V and 7 bases from J, with 17 bases between. The CDR3 sequence is CASTPRSPLQPQHF. The CDR3 DNA is TGCGCCAGCACACCCCGGTCGCCTCTCCAGCCCCAGCATTTT.

The chain links TRBV7-2 to TRBJ2-4; a possible D gene is TRBD1 (5 bases). V lost 1 base and J lost 10, with 11 bases in between. The CDR3 loop spans 13 amino acids. Germline CDR1 is SGHTA and CDR2 is FQGNSA. As DNA, the CDR3 is TGTGCCAGCAGCTTAGGCGCCAAGGGGATTCAGTACTTC. It yields the protein CASSLGAKGIQYF.

This chain links TRBV6-2 or TRBV6-3 with TRBJ2-1, with D possibly TRBD2 on 6 matching bases. Per the germline V gene, CDR1 is MNHEY and CDR2 is SVGEGT. V was pared by 6 bases and J by 2 bases, with 17 bases between. CDR3 length equals 16 residues. The CDR3 sequence: CASSPLVGGTYNEQFF. Written as DNA, the CDR3 is TGTGCCAGCAGCCCCTTGGTGGGGGGAACCTACAATGAGCAGTTCTTC.

The chain couples TRBV7-9 to TRBJ2-3, with TRBD1 as a possible D gene (5 bases). V lost 5 bases, J lost 0 bases, and 9 bases lay in between. This CDR3 comprises 14 residues. Germline CDR1 SEHNR, CDR2 FQNEAQ (reference sequence). CDR3 amino acids: CASSRRQSTDTQYF. CDR3 in DNA: TGTGCCAGCAGCCGGAGACAGAGCACAGATACGCAGTATTTT.

A few counts support this clone. The CDR3 region is CASSQSPARPGSNQPQHF. CDR3 nucleotides: TGCGCCAGCAGTCAATCGCCCGCTCGACCGGGTAGCAATCAGCCCCAGCATTTT. The rearrangement links TRBV23-1 to TRBJ1-5, with D hard to call. TRBV23-1 is an ORF; its function is uncertain. The V end lost 0 bases, the J end lost 0 bases, and 15 bases lay between the germline ends. The CDR3 sequence is 18 residues long.

This chain connects TRBV7-8 to TRBJ2-5, with TRBD1 matching 9 bases. This CDR3 region has 15 residues. V lost 2 bases, J lost 5 bases, and 6 bases stayed unmatched. CDR1 and CDR2 from the germline V gene are SGHVS and FQNEAQ. In DNA, the CDR3 is TGTGCCAGCAGCTTAACCCAGACAGGGGGGGAGACCCAGTACTTC. Translation gives CASSLTQTGGETQYF.

Only a few counts were recorded for this clone. The chain links TRBV4-1 to TRBJ1-4; 8 positions agree with TRBD1. Looked up from germline, CDR1 is MGHRA and CDR2 is YSYEKL. The CDR3 consists of 17 residues. The trim removed 6 bases at V and 0 bases at J, leaving 9 bases unmatched. The CDR3 DNA reads as TGCGCCAGCAGTCACACAGGCAGGGGGCCAACTAATGAAAAACTGTTTTTT. It codes for CASSHTGRGPTNEKLFF.

The chain carries TRBV19 and TRBJ1-1, with 8 bases lining up with TRBD1. Germline V lookup: CDR1 LNHDA, CDR2 SQIVND (reference sequence). V lost 4 bases and J lost 5; bases outside the gene matches: 12. This CDR3 spans 16 amino acids. The CDR3, as DNA: TGTGCCAGTAGTACCCGAGGATCTACAGGGGGGACTGAAGCTTTCTTT. Translated, it gives CASSTRGSTGGTEAFF.

A single count supports this clone. The gene calls are TRBV7-8 and TRBJ2-7; 9 bases line up with TRBD2. The CDR3 has 14 residues. V lost 5 bases to trimming and J lost 3 bases; unmatched junction nucleotides: 5. Germline values: CDR1 SGHVS, CDR2 FQNEAQ. This CDR3 is CASSRTSVGYEQYF. The CDR3, as DNA: TGTGCCAGCAGCCGGACTAGCGTAGGCTACGAGCAGTACTTC.

This sequence joins TRBV5-1 and TRBJ1-2, with no clear D. The CDR3 runs 13 residues. CDR1 and CDR2 from the germline V gene are SGHRS and YFSETQ. V shed 1 base and J shed 4 bases, with 8 bases lying between them. The CDR3 spells CASSLPFSYGYTF. CDR3 in DNA: TGCGCCAGCAGCTTGCCATTTTCCTATGGCTACACCTTC.

The rearrangement uses TRBV7-6 and TRBJ1-5; 10 bases map to TRBD1. CDR1 and CDR2 from the germline V gene are SGHVS and FNYEAQ. The CDR3 consists of 14 residues. Losses at the gene ends were 4 bases for V and 4 bases for J; bases not matched to a gene: 1. CDR3 loop: CASSSGQGNQPQHF. CDR3 nucleotide sequence: TGTGCCAGCAGCTCGGGACAGGGGAATCAGCCCCAGCATTTT.

V gene TRBV4-3 combines with J gene TRBJ2-7, with 9 bases aligning to TRBD2. The V segment lost 4 bases and the J segment 7 bases; nucleotides outside the gene matches: 8. Germline-derived CDR1 and CDR2 are LGHNA and YSLEER. The CDR3 runs to 14 residues. CDR3 in DNA: TGCGCCAGCAGCCGCCTGAGCGGGGGGACTGAGCAGTACTTC. It is translated as CASSRLSGGTEQYF.

The V and J genes are TRBV3-1 (or the pseudogene TRBV3-2) and TRBJ2-7; possibly TRBD2 for D (5 bases). Trimming removed 1 base at V and 6 bases at J, with 16 bases between. The CDR3 is 15 residues long. Germline CDR1 and CDR2: LGHDT and YNNKEL (reference sequence). DNA of the CDR3: TGTGCCAGCAGCCAAGTTGGGAGTTATGGGCGCGAGCAGTACTTC. As protein: CASSQVGSYGREQYF.

This clone was detected only once. This rearrangement joins TRBV7-9 to TRBJ1-2; 9 bases line up with TRBD1. The CDR3 extends over 16 amino acids. V shed 6 bases, J shed 2 bases, and the junction held 10 bases outside the gene matches. The germline V gene has CDR1 SEHNR and CDR2 FQNEAQ (reference sequence). The CDR3 DNA reads TGTGCCAGCAGTTCTACCGAACAGGGGGCCAACTATGGCTACACCTTC. Translated, it gives CASSSTEQGANYGYTF.

The V and J genes are TRBV7-6 and TRBJ1-2, with D possibly TRBD1 on 6 matching bases. The germline V and J ends were trimmed by 1 base and 6 bases, with 9 bases remaining between them. Germline-derived CDR1 and CDR2 are SGHVS and FNYEAQ. This CDR3 contains 13 residues. CDR3 nucleotides: TGTGCCAGCAGCTTAGGGGGGGGCGATGGCTACACCTTC. Protein: CASSLGGGDGYTF.